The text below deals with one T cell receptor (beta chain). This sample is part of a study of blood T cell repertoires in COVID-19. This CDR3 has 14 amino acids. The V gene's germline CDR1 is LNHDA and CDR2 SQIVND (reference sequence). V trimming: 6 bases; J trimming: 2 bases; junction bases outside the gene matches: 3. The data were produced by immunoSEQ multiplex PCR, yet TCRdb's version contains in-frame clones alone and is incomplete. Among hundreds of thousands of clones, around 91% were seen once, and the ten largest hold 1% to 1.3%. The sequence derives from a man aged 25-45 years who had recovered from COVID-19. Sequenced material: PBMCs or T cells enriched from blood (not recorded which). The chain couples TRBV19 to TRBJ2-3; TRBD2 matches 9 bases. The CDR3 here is CASRAGGFTDTQYF. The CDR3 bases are TGTGCCAGTAGGGCGGGAGGGTTCACAGATACGCAGTATTTT.